Listed here are 24 T cell receptor beta chains from one sample, sequenced in a study of shared clonotypes between healthy human individuals. The table came from immunoSEQ multiplex PCR; TCRdb's copy has only in-frame clones and leaves some out. The table has over a million clones, approximately 98% seen once. The sample consisted of naive CD4+ T cells sorted from blood. Subset of the sample: CD45RA+ positively selected. The receptors stem from a man aged 25-45 years in good health.

The V gene is TRBV19, the J gene TRBJ2-7; D possibly corresponds to TRBD1 (5 bases). CDR1 LNHDA and CDR2 SQIVND come from the germline V gene (reference sequence). Trimming left V 5 bases short and J 7 bases short, with 12 bases between. This CDR3 spans 12 amino acids. Here the CDR3 DNA reads TGTGCCAGTAGTCCGCGCGCAGGGGAGCAGTACTTC. It translates to CASSPRAGEQYF.

The chain has TRBV2 and TRBJ2-7, with D possibly matching TRBD2 (6 bases). The V end lost 4 bases, the J end lost 3 bases, and 16 bases lay between the germline ends. The CDR3 consists of 15 residues. Germline loops: CDR1 SNHLY, CDR2 FYNNEI. The CDR3 loop reads CASSAAGRPFYEQYF. The CDR3 region has the DNA TGTGCCAGCAGTGCTGCGGGAAGGCCCTTCTACGAGCAGTACTTC.

The rearrangement joins TRBV4-1 to TRBJ1-1; D uncertain. The length of the CDR3 is 14 residues. The germline CDR1 and CDR2 sequences are MGHRA and YSYEKL. V was clipped by 1 base and J by 2 bases, with 8 bases between them. DNA of the CDR3: TGCGCCAGCAGCCAAGGGGTCCTTAACACTGAAGCTTTCTTT. It specifies CASSQGVLNTEAFF.

This clone was recorded only once. The J gene is TRBJ2-3, the V gene TRBV18; 10 bases are shared with TRBD2. CDR3 size: 17 residues. With V trimmed by 3 bases and J by 4 bases, 10 bases remained unmatched. Germline CDR1 is KGHSH and CDR2 is LQKENI. This CDR3 reads CASSPFRLAGASDTQYF. CDR3 DNA: TGTGCCAGCTCACCGTTTAGGCTAGCGGGAGCCTCAGATACGCAGTATTTT.

The rearrangement links TRBV18 to TRBJ2-6; tentative D call: TRBD1 (6 bases). Trimming stripped 6 bases from V and 0 bases from J, with 18 bases between. This CDR3 has 18 residues. Germline CDR1 and CDR2: KGHSH and LQKENI. In nucleotides, the CDR3 is TGTGCCAGCTCGCACAGGGCACGAATCCCCTCTGGGGCCAACGTCCTGACTTTC. This encodes CASSHRARIPSGANVLTF.

The chain couples TRBV5-4 to TRBJ1-4; D gene unclear. The ends were cut back, 1 base at V and 3 bases at J, with 10 bases in the middle. The CDR3 extends over 15 amino acids. Germline V lookup: CDR1 SGHNT, CDR2 YYREEE (reference sequence). DNA for the CDR3: TGTGCCAGCAGCTTGACGGGGTCGGCTAATGAAAAACTGTTTTTT. It translates to CASSLTGSANEKLFF.

This clone has a single count. This chain links TRBV5-6 with TRBJ1-2; no definite D call. The V end was cut by 2 bases, the J end by 6 bases, with 14 bases between. Germline assignment: CDR1 SGHDT and CDR2 YYEEEE. This CDR3 comprises 14 residues. The chain's CDR3 is CASSFGTLANGYTF. In nucleotides, the CDR3 is TGTGCCAGCAGCTTTGGAACCCTGGCGAATGGCTACACCTTC. The full variable domain, its missing parts supplied by reference TRBV5-6 and TRBJ1-2, is DAGVTQSPTHLIKTRGQQVTLRCSPKSGHDTVSWYQQALGQGPQFIFQYYEEEERQRGNFPDRFSGHQFPNYSSELNVNALLLGDSALYLCASSFGTLANGYTFGSGTRLTVV.

As to this clone: The same CDR3 arises from other DNA sequences in this sample as well. The rearrangement uses TRBV10-1 and TRBJ2-2, with D perhaps matching TRBD2 (6 bases). The germline V and J ends were trimmed by 8 bases and 4 bases, with 11 bases remaining between them. The CDR3 loop spans 13 amino acids. Per germline, CDR1 WNHNN and CDR2 SYGVQD (reference sequence). CDR3 protein: CASSTGSTGELFF. CDR3 coding DNA: TGCGCCAGCTCAACCGGGAGCACCGGGGAGCTGTTTTTT.

This chain connects TRBV9 to TRBJ1-3, with D perhaps TRBD1 (5 bases). The germline gives CDR1 SGDLS, CDR2 YYNGEE. V lost 4 bases to trimming and J lost 0 bases, with 14 bases between them. This CDR3 spans 16 amino acids. In DNA form, the CDR3 reads TGTGCCAGCAGCCAGACGGGGGGAGGCTCTGGAAACACCATATATTTT. This codes for CASSQTGGGSGNTIYF.

The rearrangement uses TRBV11-2 and TRBJ2-3; D gene ambiguous. Trimming left V 4 bases short and J 0 bases short, with 11 bases between. The CDR3 consists of 15 residues. Germline lookup yields CDR1 SGHAT and CDR2 FQNNGV. CDR3 sequence (DNA): TGTGCCAGCAGCTCGGACCCGACTAGCACAGATACGCAGTATTTT. This encodes CASSSDPTSTDTQYF.

The rearrangement joins TRBV28 to TRBJ1-4, with TRBD1 as a possible D gene (6 bases). This CDR3 is built from 13 residues. The V end lost 4 bases, the J end lost 8 bases, and 11 bases lay between the germline ends. Germline V lookup: CDR1 MDHEN, CDR2 SYDVKM. CDR3 coding DNA: TGTGCCAGCAGTTGGGGGCTTTGGGAAAAACTGTTTTTT. Translating gives CASSWGLWEKLFF.

The V and J genes are TRBV27 and TRBJ2-1; 9 nucleotides align to TRBD2. The junction had 7 bases not matched to a gene; V was cut back by 6 bases and J by 7 bases. Looked up from germline, CDR1 is MNHEY and CDR2 is SMNVEV (reference sequence). The length of the CDR3 is 14 residues. CDR3 loop: CASSLSGSGNEQFF. The CDR3 region has the DNA TGTGCCAGCAGCCTTAGCGGGAGTGGTAATGAGCAGTTCTTC.

A single count supports this clone. The genes are TRBV5-5 and TRBJ1-1; D is ambiguous. V gave up 1 base and J gave up 6 bases, with 10 bases separating them. The germline gives CDR1 SGHKS, CDR2 YYEKEE (reference sequence). The CDR3 has 13 amino acids. In nucleotides, the CDR3 is TGTGCCAGCAGCTTGCGGCAGTACGCTGAAGCTTTCTTT. Translating gives CASSLRQYAEAFF.

The chain has TRBV11-2 and TRBJ2-7; D may be TRBD1 or TRBD2 (6 bases each). Germline V gene sequence: CDR1 SGHAT, CDR2 FQNNGV. V dropped 5 bases and J dropped 4 bases, with 15 bases sitting between them. The CDR3 has 14 amino acids. The CDR3 coding sequence is TGTGCCAGCAGCCTATCGGAAGGGGGGTACGAGCAGTACTTC. It yields the protein CASSLSEGGYEQYF.

The chain uses TRBV6-1 and TRBJ2-1, with 8 bases that match TRBD2. Germline lookup yields CDR1 MNHNS and CDR2 SASEGT. CDR3 length: 15 residues. With V trimmed by 0 bases and J by 4 bases, 2 bases remained unmatched. The CDR3 sequence is CASSEAVAGYNEQFF. CDR3 DNA: TGTGCCAGCAGTGAAGCGGTAGCGGGGTACAATGAGCAGTTCTTC.

This chain uses TRBV28 with TRBJ1-2, with D uncertain. CDR1 and CDR2 (germline): MDHEN, SYDVKM. The length of the CDR3 is 12 residues. V lost 8 bases to trimming and J lost 7 bases, with 14 bases between them. Here the CDR3 reads CASWKRTGGYTF. CDR3 sequence (DNA): TGTGCCAGCTGGAAGAGGACGGGTGGCTACACCTTC.

A word on this clone: This specimen includes other DNA sequences encoding the same CDR3. The V and J genes are TRBV25-1 and TRBJ1-5; D call uncertain. Trimming cost V 3 bases and J 4 bases, with 4 bases left between them. From germline, CDR1 is MGHDK and CDR2 SYGVNS. The CDR3 runs to 12 residues. CDR3 sequence (DNA): TGTGCCAGCAGTGAGGGGAATCAGCCCCAGCATTTT. Encoded protein: CASSEGNQPQHF.

This clone was seen a single time. The J gene is TRBJ2-3, the V gene TRBV28, with unresolved D. The CDR3 runs to 17 residues. V lost 2 bases and J lost 0, with 15 bases in between. Per the germline V gene, CDR1 is MDHEN and CDR2 is SYDVKM. This CDR3 is CASSLRPPGVSTDTQYF. The CDR3 coding sequence is TGTGCCAGCAGTTTACGCCCCCCTGGAGTTAGCACAGATACGCAGTATTTT.

This clone was seen once. The V call is TRBV5-1, the J call TRBJ2-1; D assignment may be TRBD1 or TRBD2 (6 bases each). The CDR3 consists of 16 residues. Germline V lookup: CDR1 SGHRS, CDR2 YFSETQ. The ends were cut back, 0 bases at V and 4 bases at J, with 14 bases in the middle. CDR3: CASSLVPLGGYNEQFF. The CDR3 region has the DNA TGCGCCAGCAGCTTGGTCCCCCTAGGGGGGTACAATGAGCAGTTCTTC. Complete variable domain (other parts from reference TRBV5-1 and TRBJ2-1): KAGVTQTPRYLIKTRGQQVTLSCSPISGHRSVSWYQQTPGQGLQFLFEYFSETQRNKGNFPGRFSGRQFSNSRSEMNVSTLELGDSALYLCASSLVPLGGYNEQFFGPGTRLTVL.

The chain employs TRBV28 and TRBJ1-1; tentative D call: TRBD1 (5 bases). The V end was cut by 7 bases, the J end by 10 bases, with 16 bases between. From germline, CDR1 is MDHEN and CDR2 SYDVKM. This CDR3 region has 12 residues. Here the CDR3 reads CASTSQGVRAFF. The DNA for the CDR3 is TGTGCCAGCACTAGCCAGGGTGTGAGAGCTTTCTTT.

V gene TRBV25-1 combines with J gene TRBJ1-1; D not resolved. Looked up from germline, CDR1 is MGHDK and CDR2 is SYGVNS. The CDR3 is 12 amino acids. Trimming shortened V by 2 bases and J by 2 bases, and 3 bases separated the two germline ends. The CDR3 spells CASSEVNTEAFF. CDR3 DNA: TGTGCCAGCAGTGAAGTCAACACTGAAGCTTTCTTT.

The gene calls are TRBV7-2 and TRBJ2-1, with D possibly matching TRBD2 (5 bases). The V end lost 2 bases, the J end lost 4 bases, and 9 bases lay between the germline ends. The CDR3 length is 14 residues. Germline V lookup: CDR1 SGHTA, CDR2 FQGNSA. In DNA, the CDR3 is TGTGCCAGCAGCTTACAGCGGAGATACAATGAGCAGTTCTTC. Translating it yields CASSLQRRYNEQFF.

The chain employs TRBV9 and TRBJ1-1; D is ambiguous. Germline CDR1 SGDLS, CDR2 YYNGEE. The CDR3 sequence is 17 residues long. V lost 4 bases and J lost 1, with 20 bases in between. CDR3 sequence (DNA): TGTGCCAGCAGCCTCTATCCAGCGGGCCTTAAGAACACTGAAGCTTTCTTT. Encoded protein: CASSLYPAGLKNTEAFF.

The rearrangement uses TRBV7-6 and TRBJ1-1, with D tentatively TRBD1 (6 bases). Germline CDR1 is SGHVS and CDR2 is FNYEAQ. Trimming left V 1 base short and J 1 base short, with 13 bases between. The CDR3 has 16 amino acids. CDR3 residues: CASSLGAGQKNTEAFF. DNA of the CDR3: TGTGCCAGCAGCTTAGGGGCAGGACAGAAGAACACTGAAGCTTTCTTT.